This T cell receptor (beta chain) is drawn from a study of T cells in Graves' hyperthyroidism and ophthalmopathy. Regarding this clonotype: Antigen: not known.

Study findings and constraints: Separating ophthalmopathy from stable hyperthyroidism was achieved by a 13 V-J model. Among thyroid clonotypes expanded above 0.001, most also appeared in blood.

Germline CDR1 and CDR2: MGHDK and SYGVNS. V was trimmed by 3 bases and J by 4 bases, leaving 10 bases between them. This CDR3 is 14 amino acids long. Amplified TCR beta CDR3 regions came from RNA transcripts. RT-PCR in the first round (using the HTBI primer set) targeted the TCR CDR3. MiXCR, run by TCRdb on the multiplex PCR reads, gives a single entry per CDR3 protein. This sample has roughly 510,000 distinct CDR3 sequences, with approximately 49% found just once. Uncontrolled infection, other autoimmune disease, pregnancy or lactation disqualified patients from enrolment. Thyroid ultrasound, orbital computed tomography, clinical symptoms, and serum thyroxine and TRAb underpinned diagnoses.

Sequenced: peripheral blood or thyroid tissue (not recorded which). The chain joins TRBV25-1 to TRBJ1-5; a weak D match, TRBD1 (5 bases). The sequence was obtained from an adult woman with Graves' disease, either hyperthyroidism or ophthalmopathy (not recorded which). The CDR3 is CASSDWGGNQPQHF. The CDR3 DNA sequence: TGTGCCAGCAGTGATTGGGGGGGGAATCAGCCCCAGCATTTT.